This T cell receptor beta chain was observed in a study of CD8 T cells in ankylosing spondylitis. In making TCR beta libraries, quantitative 5'-RACE with molecular barcodes was used. TCRdb fed the 5' RACE reads into MiXCR, producing one record per CDR3 protein. The sample consists of some 150,000 distinct CDR3 sequences, around 10% of them appearing once. CDR1 LGHDT and CDR2 YNNKEL come from the germline V gene (reference sequence). This CDR3 is built from 14 residues. V lost 3 bases to trimming and J lost 2 bases, with 10 bases between them. Study-level results: Significantly higher representation of disease-linked clones was reported for matched ankylosing spondylitis synovial fluid.

This clonotype was seen repeatedly, ten times or more. The target antigen is unknown. The sequence derives from a female donor with ankylosing spondylitis or in good health (not recorded which). Source material: blood, either unsorted or a sorted T cell fraction (not recorded which). The genes are TRBV3-1 and TRBJ2-5; no clear D gene. In DNA form, the CDR3 reads TGTGCCAGCAGCCAGGTACTACCTCAAGAGACCCAGTACTTC. Protein product: CASSQVLPQETQYF.